These T cell receptor beta chains were read from a single sample in a study of cytomegalovirus exposure and HLA in healthy donors. Sequencing was performed with immunoSEQ multiplex PCR; in TCRdb, only in-frame clones are kept and a portion is missing. The sample includes hundreds of thousands of clones, 82% of them seen just once. Source material: PBMCs. These TCRs come from a man in his forties or fifties in good health and CMV-seropositive. Each CDR3 is given with its conserved first and last residue. A D gene is named only where the DNA matches it firmly. Some rows have no size entry. The others give once, few or many, or a class for an expanded clone.

>TRBD1|TRBV11-2|.|TRBJ1-2
TGTGCCAGCAGCTCTCCACCGGGGCAGGGGGTCTATGGCTACACCTTC
CASSSPPGQGVYGYTF
>.|TRBV30|.|TRBJ1-1
TGTGCCTGGAGTGTACCAGGGGCGCGAACTGAAGCTTTCTTT
CAWSVPGARTEAFF
>TRBD1|TRBV5-1|once|TRBJ1-2
TGCGCCAGCAGCTTGGTGGTAGGGGGCAACTATGGCTACACCTTC
CASSLVVGGNYGYTF
>.|TRBV13|.|TRBJ2-3
TGTGCCAGCAGCTTAGGGCTAGTCCCCACAGATACGCAGTATTTT
CASSLGLVPTDTQYF
>.|TRBV29-1|.|TRBJ2-6
TGCAGCGTACCCTGGGCCAGCTCTGGGGCCAACGTCCTGACTTTC
CSVPWASSGANVLTF
>TRBD2|TRBV10-1|.|TRBJ2-2
TGCGCCAGCCGCGGGAGAACGAACACCGGGGAGCTGTTTTTT
CASRGRTNTGELFF
>.|TRBV19|.|TRBJ2-3
TGTGCCAGTAGCCCGGTTCGTGTCGCAGATACGCAGTATTTT
CASSPVRVADTQYF
>.|TRBV5-1|.|TRBJ1-1
TGCGCCAGCTACCAGGGTATGAACACTGAAGCTTTCTTT
CASYQGMNTEAFF
>TRBD2|TRBV6-4|few|TRBJ2-1
TGTGCCAGCAGCCCTAGCGGGAGCGGGGCCTACAATGAGCAGTTCTTC
CASSPSGSGAYNEQFF
>.|TRBV18|.|TRBJ2-1
TGTGCCAGCTCCCTCGGAGTTACCAGCAATGAGCAGTTCTTC
CASSLGVTSNEQFF
>TRBD1|TRBV5-1|.|TRBJ2-1
TGCGCCAGCAGCTTGGTAGTAGGGACAGAGAACAATGAGCAGTTCTTC
CASSLVVGTENNEQFF
>.|TRBV2|few|TRBJ1-5
TGTGCCAGCAGTAAGACAGAGAATAGCAATCAGCCCCAGCATTTT
CASSKTENSNQPQHF
>.|TRBV30|once|TRBJ2-5
TGTGCCTGGAGACGCGGATGGGACTCAGGCCAAGAGACCCAGTACTTC
CAWRRGWDSGQETQYF
>.|TRBV28|once|TRBJ1-1
TGTGCCAGCGGGGTGACAGAGACGAACACTGAAGCTTTCTTT
CASGVTETNTEAFF
>.|TRBV5-1|.|TRBJ2-5
TGCGCCAGCAGCTTGGACAGGTACCAAGAGACCCAGTACTTC
CASSLDRYQETQYF
>.|TRBV27|.|TRBJ2-7
TGTGCCAGCAGTTTATCGTACAGGTACGAGCAGTACTTC
CASSLSYRYEQYF
>TRBD1|TRBV5-4|.|TRBJ1-2
TGTGCCAGCAGGCGGGACAGAAGCTATGGCTACACCTTC
CASRRDRSYGYTF
>TRBD2|TRBV12-5|.|TRBJ2-1
TGTGCTAGTGGTTTGGGATCTAGCGGGAGCCTTGATGAGCAGTTCTTC
CASGLGSSGSLDEQFF
>.|TRBV5-1|.|TRBJ2-3
TGCGCCAGCAGCTTGGGTGGGGCAAGCACAGATACGCAGTATTTT
CASSLGGASTDTQYF
>.|TRBV10-3|.|TRBJ2-1
TGTGCCATCAGGAAACTTGACAATGAGCAGTTCTTC
CAIRKLDNEQFF
>.|TRBV30|.|TRBJ1-3
TGTGCCTGGAGTGTACGCCAGGCGAGCACCATATATTTT
CAWSVRQASTIYF
>.|TRBV29-1|.|TRBJ2-2
TGCAGCGTCACCGGGACACGGAACACCGGGGAGCTGTTTTTT
CSVTGTRNTGELFF
>TRBD1|TRBV5-1|.|TRBJ1-1
TGCGCCAGCAGCTTGGGGCCGACAGGGGGCCAGAACACTGAAGCTTTCTTT
CASSLGPTGGQNTEAFF
>TRBD1|TRBV25-1|once|TRBJ2-7
TGTGCCAGCAGTGAATCCCGGACAGGGCTCTACGAGCAGTACTTC
CASSESRTGLYEQYF
>TRBD2|TRBV4-1|.|TRBJ2-5
TGCGCCAGCAGCCAAGTAGGGGCTAGCGGCCTGAAGACCCAGTACTTC
CASSQVGASGLKTQYF
>.|TRBV25-1|.|TRBJ1-5
TGTGCCAGCAGTGAATCCGGCACCCTAGGTCAGCCCCAGCATTTT
CASSESGTLGQPQHF
>TRBD2|TRBV27|.|TRBJ2-1
TGTGCCAGCAGTAGTGGACTAGTGACCAATGAGCAGTTCTTC
CASSSGLVTNEQFF